The 17 T cell receptor beta chains below all came from one sample that was sequenced in a study of T cells after yellow fever vaccination. A single record per CDR3 protein comes from TCRdb applying MiXCR to the 5' RACE reads. This sample has around 320,000 distinct CDR3 sequences; around 10% occur once, and the top ten carry 2.5% to 4%. The sequencing used CD4+ T cells sorted from PBMCs, collected 45 days after the yellow fever booster vaccination. The receptors originated from a man younger than 30 who received the YFV17D yellow fever vaccine.

This clonotype was detected a few times. The V and J genes are TRBV29-1 and TRBJ2-5, with D perhaps matching TRBD1 (5 bases). Germline-derived CDR1 and CDR2 are SQVTM and ANQGSEA. V lost 6 bases and J lost 7, with 27 bases in between. The CDR3 has 16 amino acids. The CDR3 sequence is CSVTLKGQGYVGTQYF. The CDR3 DNA sequence: TGCAGCGTCACCCTTAAGGGGCAGGGTTACGTGGGGACCCAGTACTTC.

This clonotype was recorded a few times. This chain connects TRBV19 to TRBJ2-5; no clear D. In germline, CDR1 is LNHDA, CDR2 SQIVND (reference sequence). The germline V and J ends were trimmed by 3 bases and 4 bases, with 9 bases remaining between them. The CDR3 covers 13 residues. CDR3 DNA: TGTGCCAGTAGTATTTCTCTGGGAGAGACCCAGTACTTC. It codes for CASSISLGETQYF. The full variable domain, its missing parts supplied by reference TRBV19 and TRBJ2-5, is DGGITQSPKYLFRKEGQNVTLSCEQNLNHDAMYWYRQDPGQGLRLIYYSQIVNDFQKGDIAEGYSVSREKKESFPLTVTSAQKNPTAFYLCASSISLGETQYFGPGTRLLVL.

At least ten counts were recorded for this clonotype. The chain joins TRBV15 to TRBJ2-3; 8 bases line up with TRBD2. The germline CDR1 and CDR2 sequences are LNHNV and YYDKDF (reference sequence). Unmatched junction bases numbered 5, after V lost 2 bases and J lost 1 base. The CDR3 is made up of 16 amino acids. The CDR3 spells CATSRSLTSGTDTQYF. In DNA, the CDR3 is TGTGCCACCAGCAGATCCCTGACTAGCGGCACAGATACGCAGTATTTT.

This clonotype was seen only a few times. The CDR3, as DNA: TGTGCCAGCAGCGTGGAGCCCAATGGGGTCACTGAAGCTTTCTTT. It encodes CASSVEPNGVTEAFF. The chain combines TRBV9 with TRBJ1-1; D gene unclear. The CDR3 has 15 amino acids. In germline, CDR1 is SGDLS, CDR2 YYNGEE. V was shortened by 2 bases and J by 4 bases, with 15 bases between the two germline ends.

This chain connects TRBV6-2 or TRBV6-3 to TRBJ2-3; TRBD2 aligns across 8 bases. The CDR3 consists of 16 residues. The V segment lost 3 bases and the J segment 3 bases; nucleotides outside the gene matches: 8. The V gene's germline CDR1 is MNHEY and CDR2 SVGEGT. The DNA of the CDR3 is TGTGCCAGCAGTTATAGGCGGGGGGCAGGGACAGATACGCAGTATTTT. Encoded protein: CASSYRRGAGTDTQYF.

This clonotype was counted at least ten times. The chain recombines TRBV7-9 with TRBJ1-4; 8 nucleotides agree with TRBD1. The CDR3 consists of 13 residues. The V segment lost 5 bases and the J segment 7 bases; nucleotides outside the gene matches: 3. Germline CDR1 and CDR2: SEHNR and FQNEAQ (reference sequence). CDR3 in amino acids: CASSTQGGEKLFF. The CDR3 DNA reads TGTGCCAGCAGCACACAGGGGGGTGAAAAACTGTTTTTT.

The V call is TRBV7-2, the J call TRBJ2-3, with D tentatively TRBD2 (5 bases). This CDR3 is 14 amino acids long. Trimming removed 7 bases from V and 2 bases from J, with 13 bases in between. Germline loops: CDR1 SGHTA, CDR2 FQGNSA. The CDR3 loop reads CASKTMLDTDTQYF. DNA of the CDR3: TGTGCCAGCAAGACTATGCTAGACACAGATACGCAGTATTTT.

This clonotype occurred a few times. The gene calls are TRBV3-1 and TRBJ1-5, with TRBD1 identical over 11 bases. The CDR3 totals 16 residues. Germline CDR1 LGHDT, CDR2 YNNKEL (reference sequence). Germline trimming cut 1 base from V and 6 bases from J; bases unmatched to any gene: 5. The CDR3, as DNA: TGTGCCAGCAGCCAAGCCGGACAGGGGGCTTCTCAGCCCCAGCATTTT. This encodes CASSQAGQGASQPQHF.

This clonotype was seen ten or more times. The rearrangement links TRBV15 to TRBJ2-2; 10 bases are a match to TRBD2. Losses at the gene ends were 0 bases for V and 7 bases for J; bases not matched to a gene: 5. Germline V gene lookup returns CDR1 LNHNV and CDR2 YYDKDF (reference sequence). The CDR3 is 16 residues long. CDR3 residues: CATSRDLAGAGGELFF. For the CDR3, the DNA is TGTGCCACCAGCAGAGACCTAGCGGGGGCCGGCGGGGAGCTGTTTTTT.

The sample holds a few counts of this clonotype. The chain recombines TRBV4-3 with TRBJ1-2, with D unresolved. The CDR3 length is 15 residues. Germline V gene data show CDR1 as LGHNA and CDR2 as YSLEER. The ends were cut back, 0 bases at V and 4 bases at J, with 12 bases in the middle. The CDR3 spells CASSQEVDPSYGYTF. In DNA, the CDR3 is TGCGCCAGCAGCCAAGAAGTCGACCCTAGCTATGGCTACACCTTC.

This clonotype turned up a few times. The chain recombines TRBV12-3 or TRBV12-4 with TRBJ2-3; D ambiguous. Trimming took off 6 bases at V and 5 bases at J, with 9 bases between the two ends. There are 12 residues in the CDR3. The DNA for the CDR3 is TGTGCCAGCAGACGCGAAGAAGATACGCAGTATTTT. Its protein is CASRREEDTQYF.

The chain has TRBV7-9 and TRBJ1-5; D gene uncertain. The CDR3 extends over 13 amino acids. V dropped 3 bases and J dropped 6 bases, with 9 bases sitting between them. Germline V CDR1 and CDR2: SEHNR, FQNEAQ (reference sequence). The CDR3, as DNA: TGTGCCAGCAGCTTGGGAGGGAGTCAGCCCCAGCATTTT. Its protein is CASSLGGSQPQHF.

V and J are TRBV5-1 and TRBJ2-5; D remains unclear. Germline CDR1 is SGHRS and CDR2 is YFSETQ. V lost 4 bases and J lost 3, with 16 bases in between. The CDR3 has 15 amino acids. The chain's CDR3 is CASSTGTRPEETQYF. As DNA, the CDR3 is TGCGCCAGCAGCACCGGAACCAGGCCTGAAGAGACCCAGTACTTC.

This clonotype was seen more than once but under ten times. The V call is TRBV7-6, the J call TRBJ2-1, with D perhaps TRBD1 (6 bases). The CDR3 is 13 amino acids. The germline V gene has CDR1 SGHVS and CDR2 FNYEAQ. Trimming took 5 bases from V and 5 from J, leaving 10 bases between them. The CDR3 is CASSQRTDNEQFF. For the CDR3, the DNA is TGTGCCAGCAGCCAACGGACAGACAATGAGCAGTTCTTC. The full variable domain, rest sourced from reference TRBV7-6 and TRBJ2-1, is GAGVSQSPRYKVTKRGQDVALRCDPISGHVSLYWYRQALGQGPEFLTYFNYEAQQDKSGLPNDRFSAERPEGSISTLTIQRTEQRDSAMYRCASSQRTDNEQFFGPGTRLTVL.

This chain joins TRBV2 and TRBJ2-7; no firm D call. Trimming pared 4 bases from V and 2 bases from J, leaving 9 bases between. This CDR3 has 13 residues. From germline, CDR1 is SNHLY and CDR2 FYNNEI. The CDR3 region is CASSGEGTYEQYF. The CDR3 region has the DNA TGTGCCAGCAGTGGGGAAGGAACCTACGAGCAGTACTTC.

V gene TRBV6-2 or TRBV6-3 combines with J gene TRBJ1-4, with 7 bases fitting TRBD1. The CDR3 spans 15 residues. CDR1 is MNHEY, CDR2 SVGEGT, per germline. Losses at the gene ends were 8 bases for V and 6 bases for J; bases not matched to a gene: 12. In nucleotides, the CDR3 is TGTGCCAGCCAGAGCCCGGCAGGGGGGGATGAAAAACTGTTTTTT. This translates into CASQSPAGGDEKLFF.

V is TRBV19 and J is TRBJ1-1; the D is unclear. V was shortened by 1 base and J by 6 bases, with 18 bases between the two germline ends. Germline lookup yields CDR1 LNHDA and CDR2 SQIVND (reference sequence). The CDR3 totals 16 residues. CDR3 DNA sequence: TGTGCCAGTAGTATAGTCTCTGGCAGAGGGAATCCTGAAGCTTTCTTT. Protein: CASSIVSGRGNPEAFF. Complete variable domain (other parts from reference TRBV19 and TRBJ1-1): DGGITQSPKYLFRKEGQNVTLSCEQNLNHDAMYWYRQDPGQGLRLIYYSQIVNDFQKGDIAEGYSVSREKKESFPLTVTSAQKNPTAFYLCASSIVSGRGNPEAFFGQGTRLTVV.